The clone carrying this TCR beta chain showed up just a few times. TCRdb re-derived calls from the 5' RACE reads in MiXCR, one entry per CDR3 protein. The sample yields some 570,000 distinct CDR3 sequences, around 24% seen once. This record comes from a study of identical twins. These data were also reused for a study on yellow fever vaccine responses in identical twins.

The receptor was isolated from a woman aged 18-30 years in good health. Input material: CD4+ T cells sorted from blood.

The CDR3 region is CASSLVPDTDTQYF. CDR3 coding DNA: TGTGCCAGCAGCTTAGTCCCAGACACAGATACGCAGTATTTT. The V gene is TRBV7-3, the J gene TRBJ2-3, with D uncertain. This CDR3 contains 14 residues. V lost 2 bases to trimming and J lost 2 bases, with 8 bases between them. The germline CDR1 and CDR2 sequences are SGHTA and FQGTGA. The variable domain in full, completed from reference TRBV7-3 and TRBJ2-3, reads GAGVSQTPSNKVTEKGKYVELRCDPISGHTALYWYRQSLGQGPEFLIYFQGTGAADDSGLPNDRFFAVRPEGSVSTLKIQRTERGDSAVYLCASSLVPDTDTQYFGPGTRLTVL.